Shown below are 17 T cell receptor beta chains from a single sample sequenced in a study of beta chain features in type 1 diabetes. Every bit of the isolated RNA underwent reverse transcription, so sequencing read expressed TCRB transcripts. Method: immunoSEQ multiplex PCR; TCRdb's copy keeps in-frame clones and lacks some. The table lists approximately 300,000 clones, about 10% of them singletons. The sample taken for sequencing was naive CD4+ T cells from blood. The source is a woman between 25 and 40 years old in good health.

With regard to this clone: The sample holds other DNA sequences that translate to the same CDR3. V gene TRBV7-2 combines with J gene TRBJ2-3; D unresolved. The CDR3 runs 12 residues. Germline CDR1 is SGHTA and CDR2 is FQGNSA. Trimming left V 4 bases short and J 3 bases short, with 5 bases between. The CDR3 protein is CASSSYTDTQYF. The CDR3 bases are TGTGCCAGCAGCTCCTATACAGATACGCAGTATTTT.

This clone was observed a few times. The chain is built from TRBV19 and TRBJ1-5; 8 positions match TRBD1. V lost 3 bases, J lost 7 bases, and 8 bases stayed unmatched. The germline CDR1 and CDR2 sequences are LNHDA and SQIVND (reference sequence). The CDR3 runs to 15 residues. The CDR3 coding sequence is TGTGCCAGTAGTATGAGGGGGACAGGAGGCCAGCCCCAGCATTTT. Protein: CASSMRGTGGQPQHF. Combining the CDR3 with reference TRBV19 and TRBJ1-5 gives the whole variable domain DGGITQSPKYLFRKEGQNVTLSCEQNLNHDAMYWYRQDPGQGLRLIYYSQIVNDFQKGDIAEGYSVSREKKESFPLTVTSAQKNPTAFYLCASSMRGTGGQPQHFGDGTRLSIL.

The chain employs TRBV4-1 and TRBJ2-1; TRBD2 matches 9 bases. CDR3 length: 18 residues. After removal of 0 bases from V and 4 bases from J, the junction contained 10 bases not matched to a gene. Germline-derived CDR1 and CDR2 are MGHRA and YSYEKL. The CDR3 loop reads CASSQDPAGGPVYNEQFF. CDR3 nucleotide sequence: TGCGCCAGCAGCCAAGATCCGGCGGGAGGGCCGGTTTACAATGAGCAGTTCTTC.

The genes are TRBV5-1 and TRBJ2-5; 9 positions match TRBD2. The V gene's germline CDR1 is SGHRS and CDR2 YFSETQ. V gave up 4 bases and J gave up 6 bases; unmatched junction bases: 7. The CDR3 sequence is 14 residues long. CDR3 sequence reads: CASSAGTSMQTQYF. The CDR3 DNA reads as TGCGCCAGCAGCGCGGGGACTAGCATGCAGACCCAGTACTTC. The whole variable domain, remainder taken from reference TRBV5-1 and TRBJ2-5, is KAGVTQTPRYLIKTRGQQVTLSCSPISGHRSVSWYQQTPGQGLQFLFEYFSETQRNKGNFPGRFSGRQFSNSRSEMNVSTLELGDSALYLCASSAGTSMQTQYFGPGTRLLVL.

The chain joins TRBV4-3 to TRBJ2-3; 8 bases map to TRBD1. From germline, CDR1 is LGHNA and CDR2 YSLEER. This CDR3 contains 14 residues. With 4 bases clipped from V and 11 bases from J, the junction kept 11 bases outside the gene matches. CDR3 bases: TGCGCCAGCAGCCGCAAGGGTGGGACAGGATTGCAGTATTTT. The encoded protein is CASSRKGGTGLQYF.

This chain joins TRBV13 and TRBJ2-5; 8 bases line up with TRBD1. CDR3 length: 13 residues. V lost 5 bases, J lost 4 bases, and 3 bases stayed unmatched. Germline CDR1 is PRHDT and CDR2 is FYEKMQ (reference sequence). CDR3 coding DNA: TGTGCCAGCAGCGAGACAGGGGCAGAGACCCAGTACTTC. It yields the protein CASSETGAETQYF.

CDR3 in amino acids: CASSTRTSGRYEQYF. CDR3 in DNA: TGTGCCAGCAGTACAAGGACTAGCGGGAGGTACGAGCAGTACTTC. The chain employs TRBV28 and TRBJ2-7, with 14 bases that match TRBD2. Germline V gene sequence: CDR1 MDHEN, CDR2 SYDVKM. V shed 5 bases, J shed 4 bases, and the junction held 4 bases outside the gene matches. This CDR3 has 15 residues.

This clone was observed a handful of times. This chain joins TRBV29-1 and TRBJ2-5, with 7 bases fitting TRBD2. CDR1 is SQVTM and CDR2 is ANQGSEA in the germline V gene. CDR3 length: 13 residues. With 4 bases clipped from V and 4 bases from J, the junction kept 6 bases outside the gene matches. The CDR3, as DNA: TGCAGCGTTGGGAGCACGGGGGGAGAGACCCAGTACTTC. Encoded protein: CSVGSTGGETQYF.

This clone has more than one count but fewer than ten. The CDR3 spells CASSTGGPPYGYTF. CDR3 nucleotide sequence: TGTGCCAGCAGTACAGGGGGCCCCCCCTATGGCTACACCTTC. The rearrangement uses TRBV28 and TRBJ1-2, with 9 bases lining up with TRBD1. Germline V gene lookup returns CDR1 MDHEN and CDR2 SYDVKM. V lost 5 bases and J lost 4; bases outside the gene matches: 5. The CDR3 loop spans 14 amino acids.

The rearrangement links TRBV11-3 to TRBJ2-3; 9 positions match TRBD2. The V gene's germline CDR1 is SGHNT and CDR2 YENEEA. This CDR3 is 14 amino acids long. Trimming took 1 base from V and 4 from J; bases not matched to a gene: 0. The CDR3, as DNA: TGTGCCAGCAGCTTAGTAGCGGGAGCAGATACGCAGTATTTT. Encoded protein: CASSLVAGADTQYF.

The CDR3 bases are TGTGCCAGCAGCAGCCGACTGGGACAGAGCTACGAGCAGTACTTC. Protein product: CASSSRLGQSYEQYF. The gene calls are TRBV11-1 and TRBJ2-5; 7 nucleotides line up with TRBD1. The J call is doubtful: the DNA matches TRBJ2-7 better. The CDR3 covers 15 residues. The germline V gene has CDR1 SGHAT and CDR2 FQDESV (reference sequence).

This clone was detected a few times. CDR3: CASRRGQGAYEQYF. The CDR3 DNA sequence: TGTGCCAGCAGACGGGGACAGGGGGCCTACGAGCAGTACTTC. V usage is TRBV7-2 and J usage is TRBJ2-7; 11 nucleotides match TRBD1. This CDR3 spans 14 amino acids. Germline-derived CDR1 and CDR2 are SGHTA and FQGNSA. V shed 6 bases and J 2 bases; nucleotides not matched to a gene: 3.

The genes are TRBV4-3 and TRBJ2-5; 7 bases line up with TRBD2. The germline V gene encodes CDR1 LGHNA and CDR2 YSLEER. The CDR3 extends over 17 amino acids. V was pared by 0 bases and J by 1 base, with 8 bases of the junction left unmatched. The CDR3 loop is CASSQDLSPSGQETQYF. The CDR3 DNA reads TGCGCCAGCAGCCAAGATCTTTCTCCTAGCGGCCAAGAGACCCAGTACTTC.

The CDR3 here is CASSRLDNQPQHF. The CDR3 region has the DNA TGTGCCAGCAGCCGATTAGACAATCAGCCCCAGCATTTT. The chain joins TRBV7-8 to TRBJ1-5; D remains ambiguous. With 5 bases removed from V and 3 bases from J, the gap between germline ends came to 8 bases. From germline, CDR1 is SGHVS and CDR2 FQNEAQ. The CDR3 is 13 amino acids.

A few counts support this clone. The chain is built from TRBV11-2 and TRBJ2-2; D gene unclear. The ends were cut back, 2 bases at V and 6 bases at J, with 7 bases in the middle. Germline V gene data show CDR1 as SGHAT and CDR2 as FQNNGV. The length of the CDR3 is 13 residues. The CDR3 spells CASSLSSAGELFF. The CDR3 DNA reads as TGTGCCAGCAGCTTAAGCAGCGCCGGGGAGCTGTTTTTT.

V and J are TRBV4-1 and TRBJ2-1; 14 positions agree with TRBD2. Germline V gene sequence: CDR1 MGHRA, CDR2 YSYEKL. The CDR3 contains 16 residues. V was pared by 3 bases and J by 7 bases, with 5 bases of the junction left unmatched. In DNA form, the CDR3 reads TGCGCCAGCAGCCAGACCGGGACTAGCGGGAGAAATGAGCAGTTCTTC. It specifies CASSQTGTSGRNEQFF.

The CDR3 spells CASSLVWDSSYNEQFF. CDR3 DNA sequence: TGTGCCAGCAGCTTAGTCTGGGACAGTTCCTACAATGAGCAGTTCTTC. The chain is built from TRBV7-9 and TRBJ2-1; 7 bases line up with TRBD1. The CDR3 length is 16 residues. J gave up 1 base and V 1 base, and 4 bases lay outside the gene matches. In germline, CDR1 is SEHNR, CDR2 FQNEAQ (reference sequence).